The 16 T cell receptor beta chains below all came from one sample that was sequenced in a study of CXCR3-negative and CXCR3-positive naive CD8 T cells. Via 5' RACE with UMI labels, TRB cDNA libraries were prepared. TCRdb reanalyzed the 5' RACE reads, giving one entry per CDR3 protein sequence and no DNA. This listing includes about 57,000 distinct CDR3 sequences. Sequencing input: memory CD8+ T cells from blood. These receptors originate from a human donor in good health. Some clones in this sample may be carry-over from other donors' samples.

The chain combines TRBV15 with TRBJ2-1; TCRdb's assignment of TRBD1 cannot be checked, as there is no DNA. CDR3 length equals 17 residues. Per germline, CDR1 LNHNV and CDR2 YYDKDF (reference sequence). The CDR3 loop is CATSRDQIPPLYNEQFF.

The chain is built from TRBV21-1 and TRBJ1-1. TRBV21-1 is shown as a pseudogene. The CDR3 is 15 amino acids. CDR3: CASSKRDSLGTEAFF.

V and J are TRBV29-1 and TRBJ2-7; TCRdb names TRBD1, which stays unverified in the absence of DNA. The CDR3 is made up of 14 amino acids. Germline lookup yields CDR1 SQVTM and CDR2 ANQGSEA. The CDR3 loop reads CSVEDRENGYEQYF.

The rearrangement joins TRBV29-1 to TRBJ1-1. Germline V lookup: CDR1 SQVTM, CDR2 ANQGSEA. The CDR3 runs 14 residues. The CDR3 protein is CSVVGSLMNTEAFF.

The chain couples TRBV6-5 to TRBJ2-3; with no DNA, the TCRdb D assignment of TRBD1 cannot be verified. Germline V gene sequence: CDR1 MNHEY, CDR2 SVGAGI. This CDR3 comprises 15 residues. The CDR3 spells CASSLTGEGTDTQYF.

V and J are TRBV4-3 and TRBJ2-3; the D gene TCRdb calls, TRBD1, cannot be checked with no DNA. CDR1 and CDR2 from the germline V gene are LGHNA and YSLEER. The CDR3 has 14 amino acids. CDR3 sequence reads: CASSQGGAADTQYF.

The V and J genes are TRBV29-1 and TRBJ2-7; TCRdb reports TRBD2, a call that lacks DNA to check it against. CDR3 length equals 13 residues. Germline loops: CDR1 SQVTM, CDR2 ANQGSEA. This CDR3 reads CSGLGGRDYEQYF.

The rearrangement links TRBV6-5 to TRBJ2-7; checking the TCRdb D call of TRBD1 is not possible without DNA. Germline CDR1 reads MNHEY; CDR2 reads SVGAGI. The CDR3 consists of 13 residues. The CDR3 here is CASGKGEAHEQYF.

This clonotype is medium-sized by frequency. This chain links TRBV20-1 with TRBJ2-2; TCRdb picks TRBD1, but there is no DNA to check that call. Germline V gene sequence: CDR1 DFQATT, CDR2 SNEGSKA (reference sequence). This CDR3 comprises 15 residues. The CDR3 here is CSARLPGQGAGELFF.

V gene TRBV7-9 combines with J gene TRBJ2-1; the D call of TRBD2 rests on TCRdb alone, since no DNA is present to check it. CDR1 SEHNR and CDR2 FQNEAQ come from the germline V gene (reference sequence). There are 16 residues in the CDR3. CDR3: CASSLALAGSYNEQFF. Variable domain in full (rest from reference TRBV7-9 and TRBJ2-1): DTGVSQNPRHKITKRGQNVTFRCDPISEHNRLYWYRQTLGQGPEFLTYFQNEAQLEKSRLLSDRFSAERPKGSFSTLEIQRTEQGDSAMYLCASSLALAGSYNEQFFGPGTRLTVL.

The chain recombines TRBV20-1 with TRBJ1-2. CDR1 and CDR2 from the germline V gene are DFQATT and SNEGSKA (reference sequence). The CDR3 sequence is 14 residues long. CDR3 residues: CSARGSRIRFGYTF.

The chain employs TRBV29-1 and TRBJ2-3; TCRdb indicates TRBD2, and absent DNA this call remains unverified. Germline lookup yields CDR1 SQVTM and CDR2 ANQGSEA. The CDR3 runs to 15 residues. CDR3 sequence reads: CSAGGRAPIGDTQYF.

The chain recombines TRBV7-9 with TRBJ2-2; TCRdb calls TRBD2, which cannot be checked without DNA. The CDR3 covers 16 residues. Germline-derived CDR1 and CDR2 are SEHNR and FQNEAQ (reference sequence). The CDR3 protein is CASSSTSGANTGELFF.

The chain joins TRBV4-1 to TRBJ1-5. CDR1 and CDR2 (germline): MGHRA, YSYEKL. The CDR3 runs 13 residues. The CDR3 sequence is CASSRQINQPQHF.

This rearrangement joins TRBV2 to TRBJ2-1; as DNA is missing, the TRBD1 call by TCRdb cannot be tested. Per the germline V gene, CDR1 is SNHLY and CDR2 is FYNNEI. The CDR3 runs to 16 residues. The CDR3 region is CASKWEDREAYNEQFF.

The V gene is TRBV5-1, the J gene TRBJ1-4; the D call from TCRdb, TRBD1, cannot be confirmed without DNA. This CDR3 is built from 14 residues. The germline gives CDR1 SGHRS, CDR2 YFSETQ. The chain's CDR3 is CASSSRGQDEKLFF.